Listed below are T cell receptor beta chains from one sample, sequenced in a study of identical twins. TCRdb analysed the 5' RACE reads with MiXCR anew, one entry per CDR3 protein. The sample records under 800,000 distinct CDR3 sequences, less than 25% being singletons. This same sample was also taken into another study, of T cells expressing NK-cell markers.

Input material: PBMCs. All receptors derive from a young woman in good health. Both conserved end residues are part of each CDR3. The order of the fields is V gene, J gene, clone size, D gene, CDR3 DNA, CDR3 protein. A D gene is named only where the DNA matches it firmly. Some rows mark clone size as missing; the rest say once, few, many or name a class of expanded clone.

V: TRBV12-3/TRBV12-4
J: TRBJ1-5
size: many
D: -
DNA: TGTGCCAGCAGCCCCCAGGGAAATCAGCCCCAGCATTTT
CDR3: CASSPQGNQPQHF

V: TRBV20-1
J: TRBJ2-1
size: few
D: -
DNA: TGCAGTGCTAGAAGGGTGGTCAATGAGCAGTTCTTC
CDR3: CSARRVVNEQFF

V: TRBV20-1
J: TRBJ2-7
size: -
D: TRBD1
DNA: TGCAGTGTTTCTCCGGTTCGGGACAGGGGCTACGAGCAGTACTTC
CDR3: CSVSPVRDRGYEQYF

V: TRBV12-3/TRBV12-4
J: TRBJ2-2
size: -
D: TRBD2
DNA: TGTGCCAGCAGTTTAAGCGGGGGGGCGACCGGGGAGCTGTTTTTT
CDR3: CASSLSGGATGELFF

V: TRBV20-1
J: TRBJ1-6
size: few
D: -
DNA: TGCAGTGCCCCCAACTCCTATAATTCACCCCTCCACTTT
CDR3: CSAPNSYNSPLHF

V: TRBV29-1
J: TRBJ2-5
size: -
D: TRBD2
DNA: TGCAGCGTTGAAACTGGACTAGAAGAGACCCAGTACTTC
CDR3: CSVETGLEETQYF

V: TRBV10-3
J: TRBJ1-5
size: -
D: TRBD1
DNA: TGTGCCATCAGTGAGGGTTATGCTGGGCAGGGGGAGAGTCAGCCCCAGCATTTT
CDR3: CAISEGYAGQGESQPQHF

V: TRBV3-1
J: TRBJ2-3
size: few
D: -
DNA: TGTGCCAGCAGCCAAGTGGCGGGCCGGCCAGATACGCAGTATTTT
CDR3: CASSQVAGRPDTQYF

V: TRBV5-4
J: TRBJ2-1
size: -
D: -
DNA: TGTGCCAGCAGCACACAGGCCGGGACCCTGGGCAATGAGCAGTTCTTC
CDR3: CASSTQAGTLGNEQFF

V: TRBV20-1
J: TRBJ1-6
size: -
D: TRBD1
DNA: TGCAGTGCTGCCGTGGGACAGGGCCGGGCACCCCTCCACTTT
CDR3: CSAAVGQGRAPLHF

V: TRBV10-3
J: TRBJ2-1
size: -
D: -
DNA: TGTGCCATCAGTGAAGGGGGTGAGCAGTTCTTC
CDR3: CAISEGGEQFF

V: TRBV27
J: TRBJ2-4
size: -
D: -
DNA: TGTGCCAGCAGTTTGGTGAGCGGCTCCACAAACATTCAGTACTTC
CDR3: CASSLVSGSTNIQYF

V: TRBV20-1
J: TRBJ2-3
size: few
D: -
DNA: TGCAGTGCCGTCTCTACTCGGGACGGTTCTTCCGATACGCAGTATTTT
CDR3: CSAVSTRDGSSDTQYF

V: TRBV12-3/TRBV12-4
J: TRBJ2-3
size: -
D: -
DNA: TGTGCCAGCAGTCTGAGGGGGTGGGCTACCACAGATACGCAGTATTTT
CDR3: CASSLRGWATTDTQYF

V: TRBV5-5
J: TRBJ2-1
size: -
D: -
DNA: TGTGCCAGCAGCTTAAGGTGGAATGAGCAGTTCTTC
CDR3: CASSLRWNEQFF

V: TRBV4-2
J: TRBJ1-1
size: -
D: -
DNA: TGTGCCAGCAGCCAAGAGCGAAGGACTGAAGCTTTCTTT
CDR3: CASSQERRTEAFF

V: TRBV10-1
J: TRBJ2-2
size: -
D: -
DNA: TGCGCCAGCAGTTTTGACCCGGGCCCGACACGGGAGCTGTTTTTT
CDR3: CASSFDPGPTRELFF

V: TRBV20-1
J: TRBJ2-1
size: many
D: TRBD2
DNA: TGCAGTGCTTGGACTAGCGTGTCCTACAATGAGCAGTTCTTC
CDR3: CSAWTSVSYNEQFF

V: TRBV9
J: TRBJ2-1
size: -
D: -
DNA: TGTGCCAGCAGTGAAAACGACAATGAGCAGTTCTTC
CDR3: CASSENDNEQFF

V: TRBV7-9
J: TRBJ2-7
size: few
D: -
DNA: TGTGCCAGCAGCTTGACTAGTGGCGAGCAGTACTTC
CDR3: CASSLTSGEQYF

V: TRBV29-1
J: TRBJ2-1
size: few
D: -
DNA: TGCAGCGTTGAAGGGGAGTACGCCTACAATGAGCAGTTCTTC
CDR3: CSVEGEYAYNEQFF

V: TRBV25-1
J: TRBJ2-5
size: few
D: TRBD1
DNA: TGTGCCAGCAGTGATGCAGGGGGCCCGGAGACCCAGTACTTC
CDR3: CASSDAGGPETQYF

V: TRBV20-1
J: TRBJ2-5
size: -
D: TRBD2
DNA: TGCAGTGCTGGGACTAGCGGGAGACAGACCCAGTACTTC
CDR3: CSAGTSGRQTQYF

V: TRBV20-1
J: TRBJ1-1
size: -
D: -
DNA: TGCAGTGCCCCTAGACTGAACACTGAAGCTTTCTTT
CDR3: CSAPRLNTEAFF

V: TRBV6-2/TRBV6-3
J: TRBJ1-1
size: -
D: -
DNA: TGTGCCAGCAGTTCCCTGACTGGAACTGAAGCTTTCTTT
CDR3: CASSSLTGTEAFF

V: TRBV2
J: TRBJ2-1
size: -
D: -
DNA: TGTGCCAGCAGTGTAAGGGGGGGCAATGAGCAGTTCTTC
CDR3: CASSVRGGNEQFF

V: TRBV7-2
J: TRBJ2-7
size: many
D: TRBD1
DNA: TGTGCCAGCAGCTTAGTACTTCCTGGACAGGGCGACGAGCAGTACTTC
CDR3: CASSLVLPGQGDEQYF

V: TRBV6-1
J: TRBJ2-3
size: -
D: TRBD2
DNA: TGTGCCAGCAGTGAATCACCTAGCGGGAATACGCAGTATTTT
CDR3: CASSESPSGNTQYF